This T cell receptor beta chain was found in a study of blood T cell repertoires in COVID-19. Whole-study context: Samples of COVID-19 (acute and convalescent) were obtained from the United States, Italy and Spain. T cells, B-cell-depleted T cells, or PBMCs supplied cDNA or gDNA.

The CDR3 is 15 amino acids. Trimming at V came to 6 bases and at J to 8 bases, leaving 12 bases not matched to a gene. CDR1 is MNHEY and CDR2 is SVGAGI in the germline V gene. Under the authors' procedure: The assay estimated nucleated cells by amplifying reference gene primers. Profiling relied on immunoSEQ multiplex PCR, and the TCRdb table lists in-frame clones only, not all of them. D and trimming come from the DNA, and the V and J calls and clone size come from that table. The sample gives about 54,000 clones, more than 80% of which show up once; over 4.5% is in the top ten. The V gene is TRBV6-5, the J gene TRBJ1-2, with 10 bases that match TRBD1. Sequenced material: peripheral blood. This clonotype was sampled from an older woman with acute or convalescent COVID-19. CDR3 bases: TGTGCCAGCAGAAGGGGGGACAGGGGCCGGGAGGGCTACACCTTC. Protein: CASRRGDRGREGYTF.